The entry that follows covers one T cell receptor beta chain sequence. Its antigen is currently unknown. These data are taken from a study of CD8+CD57+ T cells in acquired aplastic anemia. Study as a whole: Sorting CD4+ and CD8+ cells gave DNA averaging approximately 3 ug. CD4+ reads averaged about 11 million in healthy donors.

Study-level points and caveats: The same twenty-nine CD8+ CDR3 sequences occurred in patients and in controls. Simpson's diversity of CD8+ cells was not significantly different in patients compared with controls.

Genomic DNA provided the template from which TCR beta VDJ and CDR3 profiles were obtained. Using its own MiXCR run on the reads, TCRdb lists one record per CDR3 protein. This table has about 71,000 distinct CDR3 sequences, around 50% appearing once. The CDR3 spans 11 residues. The germline V gene encodes CDR1 SQVTM and CDR2 ANQGSEA. V was clipped by 4 bases and J by 7 bases, with 10 bases between them. The receptor was derived from a human donor in good health, serving as a control. The genes are TRBV29-1 and TRBJ1-2; no definite D call. Sequenced: sorted CD4+, CD8+, or CD8+CD57+ T cells (not recorded which) from PBMCs. The CDR3 loop reads CSVVTGAGYTF. For the CDR3, the DNA is TGCAGCGTTGTTACGGGAGCTGGCTACACCTTC.